The table lists the clone carrying this T cell receptor (beta chain) with a few counts. Its matching antigen is unknown. These data are taken from a study of T cell repertoires in cytomegalovirus infection. The V and J ends lost 10 bases and 6 bases, in that order; junction bases with no gene match: 17. From germline, CDR1 is LNHDA and CDR2 SQIVND (reference sequence). The CDR3 extends over 15 amino acids. Via MiXCR, TCRdb re-called the reads, giving one row per CDR3 protein. Of approximately 990,000 distinct CDR3 sequences listed, approximately 33% are singletons. The rearrangement links TRBV19 to TRBJ1-1; 7 bases align to TRBD1. The receptor was isolated from a human donor in good health (CMV status not recorded). Some clones in this sample may be carry-over from other donors' samples. Sequenced material: cultured CD8+ T cells from PBMCs, taken from culture after CMV antigen stimulation. The CDR3 DNA is TGTGCCACTGCAAGGCCGGGGACAGCTTATCCTGAAGCTTTCTTT. Its translation is CATARPGTAYPEAFF.